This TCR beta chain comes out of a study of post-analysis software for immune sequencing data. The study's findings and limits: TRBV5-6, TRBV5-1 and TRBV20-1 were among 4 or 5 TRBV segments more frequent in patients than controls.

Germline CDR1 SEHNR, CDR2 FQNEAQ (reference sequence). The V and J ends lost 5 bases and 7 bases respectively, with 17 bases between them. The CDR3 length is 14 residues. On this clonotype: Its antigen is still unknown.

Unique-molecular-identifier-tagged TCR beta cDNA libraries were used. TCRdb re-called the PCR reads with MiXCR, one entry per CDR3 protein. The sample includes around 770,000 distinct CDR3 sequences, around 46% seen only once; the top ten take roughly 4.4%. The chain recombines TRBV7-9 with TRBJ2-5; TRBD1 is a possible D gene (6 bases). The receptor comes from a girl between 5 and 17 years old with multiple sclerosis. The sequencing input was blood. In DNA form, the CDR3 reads TGTGCCAGCAGCCCCCCGGCAGGGGAACTGACCCAGTACTTC. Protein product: CASSPPAGELTQYF. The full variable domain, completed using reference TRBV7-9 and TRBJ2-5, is DTGVSQNPRHKITKRGQNVTFRCDPISEHNRLYWYRQTLGQGPEFLTYFQNEAQLEKSRLLSDRFSAERPKGSFSTLEIQRTEQGDSAMYLCASSPPAGELTQYFGPGTRLLVL.